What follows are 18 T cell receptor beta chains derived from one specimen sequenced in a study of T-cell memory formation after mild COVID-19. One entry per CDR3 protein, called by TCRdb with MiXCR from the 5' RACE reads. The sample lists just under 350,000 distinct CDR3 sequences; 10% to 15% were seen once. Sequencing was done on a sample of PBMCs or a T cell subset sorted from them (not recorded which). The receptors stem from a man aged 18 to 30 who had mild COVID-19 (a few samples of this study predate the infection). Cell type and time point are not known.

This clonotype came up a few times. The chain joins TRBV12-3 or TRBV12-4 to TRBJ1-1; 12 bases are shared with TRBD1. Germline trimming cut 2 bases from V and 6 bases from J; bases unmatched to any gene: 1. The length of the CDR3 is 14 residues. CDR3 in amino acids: CASSLWDRGPEAFF. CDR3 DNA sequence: TGTGCCAGCAGTTTATGGGACAGGGGGCCTGAAGCTTTCTTT.

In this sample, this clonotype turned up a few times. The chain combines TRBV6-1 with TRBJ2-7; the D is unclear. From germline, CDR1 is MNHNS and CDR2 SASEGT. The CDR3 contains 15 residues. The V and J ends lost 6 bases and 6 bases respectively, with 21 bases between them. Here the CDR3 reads CASSQAGNRAFEQYV. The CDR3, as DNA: TGTGCCAGCAGCCAAGCAGGAAATAGGGCCTTCGAGCAGTACGTC.

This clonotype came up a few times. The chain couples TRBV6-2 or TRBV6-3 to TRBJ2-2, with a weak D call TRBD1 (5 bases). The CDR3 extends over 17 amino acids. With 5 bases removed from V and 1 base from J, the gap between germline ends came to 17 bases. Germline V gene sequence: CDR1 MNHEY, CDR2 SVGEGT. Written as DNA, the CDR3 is TGTGCCAGCAGTCCCGCCCAGGGTAGCTGGAACACCGGGGAGCTGTTTTTT. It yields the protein CASSPAQGSWNTGELFF.

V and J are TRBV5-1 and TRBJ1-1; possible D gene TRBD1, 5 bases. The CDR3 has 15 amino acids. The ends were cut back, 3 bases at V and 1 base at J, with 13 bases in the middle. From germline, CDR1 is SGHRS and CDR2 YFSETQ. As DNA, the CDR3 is TGCGCCAGCAGCTGGTTCGGGGGGTCGAACACTGAAGCTTTCTTT. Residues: CASSWFGGSNTEAFF.

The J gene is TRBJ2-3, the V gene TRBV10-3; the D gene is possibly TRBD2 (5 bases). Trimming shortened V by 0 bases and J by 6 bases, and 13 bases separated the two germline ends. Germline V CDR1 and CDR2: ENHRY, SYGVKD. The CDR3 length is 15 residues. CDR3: CAISESRVPGDTQYF. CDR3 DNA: TGTGCCATCAGTGAGTCGAGGGTCCCCGGGGATACGCAGTATTTT.

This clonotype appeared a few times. CDR3 protein: CASSQDHGESTEAFF. Here the CDR3 DNA reads TGTGCCAGCAGCCAAGATCACGGAGAAAGCACTGAAGCTTTCTTT. The V gene is TRBV4-2, the J gene TRBJ1-1; D not certain. Germline V CDR1 and CDR2: LGHNA, YNFKEQ. V was pared by 0 bases and J by 4 bases, with 12 bases between. There are 15 residues in the CDR3.

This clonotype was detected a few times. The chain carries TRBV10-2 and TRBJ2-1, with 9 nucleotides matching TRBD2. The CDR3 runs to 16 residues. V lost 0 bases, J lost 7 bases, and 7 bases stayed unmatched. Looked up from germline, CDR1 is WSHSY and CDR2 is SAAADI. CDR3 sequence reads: CASSESLAGGPNEQFF. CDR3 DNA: TGCGCCAGCAGTGAGTCTTTGGCGGGGGGGCCTAATGAGCAGTTCTTC.

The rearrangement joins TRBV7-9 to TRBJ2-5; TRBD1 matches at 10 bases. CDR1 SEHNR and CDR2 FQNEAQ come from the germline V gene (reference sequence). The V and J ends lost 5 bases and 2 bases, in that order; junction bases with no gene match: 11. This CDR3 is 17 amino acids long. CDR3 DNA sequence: TGTGCCAGCAGCCCACCCTACTGGACAGGGGGACAAGAGACCCAGTACTTC. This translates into CASSPPYWTGGQETQYF.

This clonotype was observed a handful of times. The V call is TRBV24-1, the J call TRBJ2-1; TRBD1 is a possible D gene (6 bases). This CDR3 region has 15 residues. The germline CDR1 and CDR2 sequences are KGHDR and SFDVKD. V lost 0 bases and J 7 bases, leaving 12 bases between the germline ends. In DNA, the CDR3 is TGTGCCACCAGTGATTTGCGAGGCAGGGGAAATGAGCAGTTCTTC. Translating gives CATSDLRGRGNEQFF.

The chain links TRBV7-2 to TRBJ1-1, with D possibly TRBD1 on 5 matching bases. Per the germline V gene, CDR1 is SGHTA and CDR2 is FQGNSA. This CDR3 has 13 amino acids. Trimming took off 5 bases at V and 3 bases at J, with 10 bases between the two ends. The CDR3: CASSAGTHTEAFF. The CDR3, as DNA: TGTGCCAGCAGCGCCGGGACCCACACTGAAGCTTTCTTT.

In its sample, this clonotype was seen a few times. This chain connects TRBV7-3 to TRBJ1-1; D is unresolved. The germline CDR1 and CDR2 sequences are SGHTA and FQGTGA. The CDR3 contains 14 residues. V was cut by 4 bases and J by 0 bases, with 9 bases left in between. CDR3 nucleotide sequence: TGTGCCAGCAGCTCCGGTGGGGTGAACACTGAAGCTTTCTTT. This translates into CASSSGGVNTEAFF.

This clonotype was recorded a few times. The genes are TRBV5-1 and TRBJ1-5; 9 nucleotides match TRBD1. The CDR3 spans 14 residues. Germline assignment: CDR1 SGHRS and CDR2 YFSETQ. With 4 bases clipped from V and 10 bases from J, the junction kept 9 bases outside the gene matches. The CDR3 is CASSPRQGEGPQHF. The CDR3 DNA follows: TGCGCCAGCAGCCCTCGACAGGGGGAGGGACCCCAGCATTTT.

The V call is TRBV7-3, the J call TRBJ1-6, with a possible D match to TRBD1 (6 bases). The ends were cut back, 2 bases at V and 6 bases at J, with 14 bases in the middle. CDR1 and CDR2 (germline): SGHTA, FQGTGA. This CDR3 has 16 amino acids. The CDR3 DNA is TGTGCCAGCAGCTTACGGGGCCCAGGGGCTAATTCACCCCTCCACTTT. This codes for CASSLRGPGANSPLHF.

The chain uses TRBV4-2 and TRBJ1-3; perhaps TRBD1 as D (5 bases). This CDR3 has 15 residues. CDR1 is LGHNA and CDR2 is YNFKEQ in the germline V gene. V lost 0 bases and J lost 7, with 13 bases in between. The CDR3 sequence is CASSQDSGAGNTIYF. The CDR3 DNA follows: TGTGCCAGCAGCCAAGATAGTGGGGCCGGGAACACCATATATTTT.

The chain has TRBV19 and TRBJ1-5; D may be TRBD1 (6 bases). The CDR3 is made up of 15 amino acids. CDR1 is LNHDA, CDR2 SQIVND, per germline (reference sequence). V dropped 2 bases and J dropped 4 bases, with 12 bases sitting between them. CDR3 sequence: CASSIWTDGNQPQHF. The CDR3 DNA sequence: TGTGCCAGTAGTATATGGACAGACGGTAATCAGCCCCAGCATTTT.

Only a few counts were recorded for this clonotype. The CDR3 DNA reads TGTGCCAGCAGCGCCGATCAGGGGGCGGTTGGCTACACCTTC. Translated, it gives CASSADQGAVGYTF. The V and J genes are TRBV7-9 and TRBJ1-2; 8 bases fit TRBD1. V was pared by 5 bases and J by 7 bases, with 9 bases of the junction left unmatched. The CDR3 contains 14 residues. Germline CDR1 SEHNR, CDR2 FQNEAQ (reference sequence). Full variable domain (rest looked up from reference TRBV7-9 and TRBJ1-2): DTGVSQNPRHKITKRGQNVTFRCDPISEHNRLYWYRQTLGQGPEFLTYFQNEAQLEKSRLLSDRFSAERPKGSFSTLEIQRTEQGDSAMYLCASSADQGAVGYTFGSGTRLTVV.

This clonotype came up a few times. CDR3 sequence reads: CASSYSAGPYGYTF. The CDR3 DNA reads as TGTGCCAGCAGTTACTCGGCAGGGCCCTATGGCTACACCTTC. The chain joins TRBV6-5 to TRBJ1-2; a possible D gene is TRBD1 (5 bases). The V end was cut by 0 bases, the J end by 4 bases, with 9 bases between. CDR3 length: 14 residues. Germline values: CDR1 MNHEY, CDR2 SVGAGI.

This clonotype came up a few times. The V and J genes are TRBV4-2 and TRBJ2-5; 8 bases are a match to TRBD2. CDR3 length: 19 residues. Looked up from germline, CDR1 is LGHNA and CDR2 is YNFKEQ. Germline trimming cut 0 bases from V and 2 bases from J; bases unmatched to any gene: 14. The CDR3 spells CASSQDPHGDGGVQETQYF. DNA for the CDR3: TGTGCCAGCAGCCAAGATCCGCACGGAGACGGGGGGGTACAAGAGACCCAGTACTTC.